This T cell receptor beta chain was captured by sequencing in a study of blood T cell repertoires in COVID-19. Across the study: Sites in the United States, Italy and Spain provided acute and convalescent COVID-19 samples. Sources were T cells, B-cell-depleted T cells, or PBMCs; the material itself was cDNA or gDNA.

As processed by the authors: Quantification of nucleated cells was approximated via reference gene primer amplification. Sequenced by immunoSEQ multiplex PCR; TCRdb stores in-frame clones only, minus some. For V, J and clone size, that table is used; D and trimming come from the DNA. The sample has about 200,000 clones, 70% to 90% seen once. Trimming at V came to 1 base and at J to 4 bases, leaving 11 bases not matched to a gene. The CDR3 spans 18 residues. Germline V gives CDR1 MGHDK, CDR2 SYGVNS. The V call is TRBV25-1, the J call TRBJ2-2, with TRBD2 identical over 8 bases. The sequence derives from an elderly woman with acute or convalescent COVID-19. The sample consisted of peripheral blood. As DNA, the CDR3 is TGTGCCAGCAGTGAATTAGGGAGCGGGAGACGGTCCACCGGGGAGCTGTTTTTT. Translated, it gives CASSELGSGRRSTGELFF. The complete variable domain, with remaining parts taken from reference TRBV25-1 and TRBJ2-2, reads EADIYQTPRYLVIGTGKKITLECSQTMGHDKMYWYQQDPGMELHLIHYSYGVNSTEKGDLSSESTVSRIRTEHFPLTLESARPSHTSQYLCASSELGSGRRSTGELFFGEGSRLTVL.